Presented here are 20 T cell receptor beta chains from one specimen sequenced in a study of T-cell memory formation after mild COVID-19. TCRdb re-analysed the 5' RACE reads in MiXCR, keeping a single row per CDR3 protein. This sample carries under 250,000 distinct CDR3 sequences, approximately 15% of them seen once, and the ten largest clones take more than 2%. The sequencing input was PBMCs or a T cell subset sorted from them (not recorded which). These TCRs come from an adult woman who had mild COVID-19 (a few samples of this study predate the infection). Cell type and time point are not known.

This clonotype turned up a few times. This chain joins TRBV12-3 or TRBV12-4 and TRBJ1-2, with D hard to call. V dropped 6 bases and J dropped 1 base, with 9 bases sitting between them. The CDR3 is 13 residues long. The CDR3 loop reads CASSTYYNYGYTF. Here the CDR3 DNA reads TGTGCCAGCAGCACTTATTATAACTATGGCTACACCTTC.

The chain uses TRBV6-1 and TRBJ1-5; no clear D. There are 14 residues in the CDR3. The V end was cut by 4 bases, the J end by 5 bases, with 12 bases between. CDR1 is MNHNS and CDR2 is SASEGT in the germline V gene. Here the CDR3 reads CASSVRDRDQPQHF. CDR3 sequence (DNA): TGTGCCAGCAGTGTTAGGGATCGCGATCAGCCCCAGCATTTT.

The CDR3 DNA sequence: TGTGCCAGCAGGCCCCGGGGGAATTCCTACAATGAGCAGTTCTTC. Translating gives CASRPRGNSYNEQFF. J is TRBJ2-1 and V is TRBV7-9; D may be TRBD2 (6 bases). V was trimmed by 6 bases and J by 1 base, leaving 13 bases between them. From germline, CDR1 is SEHNR and CDR2 FQNEAQ (reference sequence). This CDR3 comprises 15 residues.

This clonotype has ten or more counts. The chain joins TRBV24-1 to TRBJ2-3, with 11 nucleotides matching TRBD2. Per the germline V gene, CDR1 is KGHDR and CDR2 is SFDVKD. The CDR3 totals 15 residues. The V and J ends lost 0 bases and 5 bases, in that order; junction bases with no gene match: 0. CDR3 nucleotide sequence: TGTGCCACCAGTGATTTGGGGACTAGCGGAGATACGCAGTATTTT. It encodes CATSDLGTSGDTQYF.

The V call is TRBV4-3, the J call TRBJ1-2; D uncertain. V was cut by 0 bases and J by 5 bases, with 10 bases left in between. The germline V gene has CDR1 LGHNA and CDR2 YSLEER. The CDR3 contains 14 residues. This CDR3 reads CASSQEKSLYGYTF. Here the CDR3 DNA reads TGCGCCAGCAGCCAAGAAAAAAGCCTGTATGGCTACACCTTC.

CDR3: CATSRGGGMTDTQYF. The CDR3 DNA is TGTGCCACCAGCAGAGGAGGCGGGATGACAGATACGCAGTATTTT. This chain joins TRBV15 and TRBJ2-3, with D possibly TRBD2 on 6 matching bases. This CDR3 contains 15 residues. CDR1 and CDR2 (germline): LNHNV, YYDKDF (reference sequence). V was cut by 1 base and J by 3 bases, with 11 bases left in between. Full variable domain (outside the CDR3, taken from reference TRBV15 and TRBJ2-3): DAMVIQNPRYQVTQFGKPVTLSCSQTLNHNVMYWYQQKSSQAPKLLFHYYDKDFNNEADTPDNFQSRRPNTSFCFLDIRSPGLGDTAMYLCATSRGGGMTDTQYFGPGTRLTVL.

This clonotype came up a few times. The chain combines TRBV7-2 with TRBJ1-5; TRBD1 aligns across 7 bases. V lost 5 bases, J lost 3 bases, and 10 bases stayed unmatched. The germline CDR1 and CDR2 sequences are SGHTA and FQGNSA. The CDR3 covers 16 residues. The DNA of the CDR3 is TGTGCCAGCAGCCTAGTGGGACAGCCTCTCAATCAGCCCCAGCATTTT. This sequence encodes CASSLVGQPLNQPQHF. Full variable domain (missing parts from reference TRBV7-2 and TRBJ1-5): GAGVSQSPSNKVTEKGKDVELRCDPISGHTALYWYRQSLGQGLEFLIYFQGNSAPDKSGLPSDRFSAERTGGSVSTLTIQRTQQEDSAVYLCASSLVGQPLNQPQHFGDGTRLSIL.

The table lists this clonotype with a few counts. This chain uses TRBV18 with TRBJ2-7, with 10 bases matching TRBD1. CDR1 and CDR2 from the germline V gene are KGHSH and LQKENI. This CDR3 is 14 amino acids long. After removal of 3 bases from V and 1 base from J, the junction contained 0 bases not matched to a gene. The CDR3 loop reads CASSPGQGSYEQYF. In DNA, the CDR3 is TGTGCCAGCTCACCGGGACAGGGGTCCTACGAGCAGTACTTC.

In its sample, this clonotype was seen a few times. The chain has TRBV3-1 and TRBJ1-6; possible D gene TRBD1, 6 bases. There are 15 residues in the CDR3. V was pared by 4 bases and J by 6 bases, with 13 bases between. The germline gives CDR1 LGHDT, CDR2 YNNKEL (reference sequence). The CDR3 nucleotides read TGTGCCAGCAGCCCACCGGGACAAGTTAATTCACCCCTCCACTTT. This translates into CASSPPGQVNSPLHF.

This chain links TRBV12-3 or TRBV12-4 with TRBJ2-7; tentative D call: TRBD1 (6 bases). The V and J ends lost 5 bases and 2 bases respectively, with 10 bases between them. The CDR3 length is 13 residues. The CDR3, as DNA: TGTGCCAGCAGTGGGACACTAGCCTACGAGCAGTACTTC. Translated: CASSGTLAYEQYF.

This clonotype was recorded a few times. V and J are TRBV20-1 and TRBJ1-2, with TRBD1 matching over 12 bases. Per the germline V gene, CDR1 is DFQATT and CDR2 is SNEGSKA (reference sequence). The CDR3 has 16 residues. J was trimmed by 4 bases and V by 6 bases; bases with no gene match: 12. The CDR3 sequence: CSAPGTGGMWGYGYTF. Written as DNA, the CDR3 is TGCAGTGCGCCCGGGACAGGGGGCATGTGGGGCTATGGCTACACCTTC.

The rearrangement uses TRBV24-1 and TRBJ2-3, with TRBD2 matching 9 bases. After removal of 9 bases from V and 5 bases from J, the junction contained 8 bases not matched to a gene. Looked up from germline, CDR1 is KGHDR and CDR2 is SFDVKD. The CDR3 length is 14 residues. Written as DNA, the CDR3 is TGTGCCACCGGGCTAGCGGGGCCGATAGATACGCAGTATTTT. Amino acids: CATGLAGPIDTQYF.

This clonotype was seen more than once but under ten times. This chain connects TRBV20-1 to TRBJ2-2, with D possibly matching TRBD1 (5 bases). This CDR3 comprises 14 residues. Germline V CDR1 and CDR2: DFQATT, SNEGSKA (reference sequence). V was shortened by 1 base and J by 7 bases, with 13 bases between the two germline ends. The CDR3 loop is CSARGGTVGGELFF. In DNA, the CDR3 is TGCAGTGCTAGAGGGGGCACCGTGGGCGGGGAGCTGTTTTTT.

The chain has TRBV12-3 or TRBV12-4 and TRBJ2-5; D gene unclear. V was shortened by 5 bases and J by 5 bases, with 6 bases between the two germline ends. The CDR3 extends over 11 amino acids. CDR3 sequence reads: CASSNWETQYF. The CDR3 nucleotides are TGTGCCAGCAGTAATTGGGAGACCCAGTACTTC.

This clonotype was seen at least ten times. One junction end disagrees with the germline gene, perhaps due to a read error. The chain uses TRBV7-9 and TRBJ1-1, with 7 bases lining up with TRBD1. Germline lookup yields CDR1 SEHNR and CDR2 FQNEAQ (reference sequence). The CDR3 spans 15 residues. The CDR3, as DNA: TGCGCCAGCAGCCGCCAGGGGGGCATGAACACTGAAGCTTTCTTT. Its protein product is CASSRQGGMNTEAFF.

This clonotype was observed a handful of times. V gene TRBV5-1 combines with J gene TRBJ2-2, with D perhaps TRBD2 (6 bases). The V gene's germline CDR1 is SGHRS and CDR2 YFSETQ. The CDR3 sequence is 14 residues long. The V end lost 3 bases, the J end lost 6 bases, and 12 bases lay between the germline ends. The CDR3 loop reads CASSWDWLSGELFF. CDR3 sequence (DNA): TGCGCCAGCAGCTGGGACTGGTTGTCCGGGGAGCTGTTTTTT.

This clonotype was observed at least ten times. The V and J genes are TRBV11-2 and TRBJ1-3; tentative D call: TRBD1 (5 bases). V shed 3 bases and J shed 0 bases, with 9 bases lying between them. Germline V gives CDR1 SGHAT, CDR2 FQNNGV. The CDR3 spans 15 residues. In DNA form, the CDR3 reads TGTGCCAGCAGCTTTCTCGGGGCCTCTGGAAACACCATATATTTT. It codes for CASSFLGASGNTIYF.

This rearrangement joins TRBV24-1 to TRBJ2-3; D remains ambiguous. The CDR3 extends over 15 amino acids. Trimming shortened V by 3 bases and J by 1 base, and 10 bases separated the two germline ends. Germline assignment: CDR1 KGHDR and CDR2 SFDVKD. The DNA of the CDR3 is TGTGCCACCAGTGATCCCTCGGTACGCACAGATACGCAGTATTTT. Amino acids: CATSDPSVRTDTQYF.

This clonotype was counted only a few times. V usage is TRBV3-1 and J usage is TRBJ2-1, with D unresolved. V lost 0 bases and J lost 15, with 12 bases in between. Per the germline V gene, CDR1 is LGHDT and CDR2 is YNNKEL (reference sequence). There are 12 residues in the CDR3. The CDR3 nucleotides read TGTGCCAGCAGCCAAGATAGTTGGAGAACGTTCTTC. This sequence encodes CASSQDSWRTFF.

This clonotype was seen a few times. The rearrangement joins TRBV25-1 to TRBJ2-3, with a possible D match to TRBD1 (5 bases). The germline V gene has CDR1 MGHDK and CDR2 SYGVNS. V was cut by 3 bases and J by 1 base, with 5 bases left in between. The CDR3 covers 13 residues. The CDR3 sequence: CASSETGTDTQYF. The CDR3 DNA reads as TGTGCCAGCAGTGAGACAGGCACAGATACGCAGTATTTT.